A single sample gave rise to the 31 T cell receptor beta chains below, sequenced in a study of technical replicates of blood from a handful of donors. Only in-frame clones appear in the TCRdb table, and some are missing; sequencing was by immunoSEQ multiplex PCR. The top ten hold 0.2% to 0.3% of the sample, which has about 84,000 clones, just under 95% seen once. Sequencing input: T cells isolated from PBMCs. The source is a human donor in good health.

This clone has only one observation. The chain links TRBV20-1 to TRBJ2-7; 7 positions match TRBD1. Per germline, CDR1 DFQATT and CDR2 SNEGSKA (reference sequence). This CDR3 is built from 11 residues. With 6 bases clipped from V and 3 bases from J, the junction kept 2 bases outside the gene matches. The CDR3 protein is CSAPGGYEQYF. CDR3 DNA sequence: TGCAGTGCCCCAGGGGGCTACGAGCAGTACTTC.

The chain joins TRBV4-1 to TRBJ2-7; D possibly corresponds to TRBD1 (6 bases). V gave up 0 bases and J gave up 1 base, with 7 bases separating them. There are 14 residues in the CDR3. The germline CDR1 and CDR2 sequences are MGHRA and YSYEKL. The CDR3 DNA follows: TGCGCCAGCAGCCAAGATGACAGGTCCTACGAGCAGTACTTC. As protein: CASSQDDRSYEQYF.

The chain carries TRBV7-9 and TRBJ1-6, with TRBD1 matching 7 bases. The CDR3 is 19 residues long. Germline CDR1 reads SEHNR; CDR2 reads FQNEAQ (reference sequence). V was pared by 5 bases and J by 2 bases, with 15 bases of the junction left unmatched. The CDR3 region is CASSPGQIQGPTYNSPLHF. The CDR3 DNA sequence: TGTGCCAGCAGCCCCGGCCAAATACAGGGGCCTACCTATAATTCACCCCTCCACTTT.

The V gene is TRBV5-1, the J gene TRBJ1-1; TRBD1 aligns across 8 bases. CDR1 is SGHRS, CDR2 YFSETQ, per germline. CDR3 length: 14 residues. V shed 6 bases, J shed 2 bases, and the junction held 6 bases outside the gene matches. CDR3 sequence: CASTWQGANTEAFF. CDR3 nucleotide sequence: TGCGCCAGCACCTGGCAGGGGGCAAACACTGAAGCTTTCTTT.

The CDR3 protein is CASVYGDEQFF. DNA of the CDR3: TGTGCCAGCGTTTACGGGGATGAGCAGTTCTTC. J is TRBJ2-1 and V is TRBV28; TRBD2 is a possible D gene (5 bases). Germline CDR1 MDHEN, CDR2 SYDVKM. This CDR3 has 11 amino acids. Trimming left V 8 bases short and J 8 bases short, with 10 bases between.

The rearrangement joins TRBV29-1 to TRBJ2-6; D remains ambiguous. This CDR3 is built from 15 residues. Deletions cut 7 bases from V and 0 bases from J, with 13 bases between. Germline CDR1 is SQVTM and CDR2 is ANQGSEA. The DNA for the CDR3 is TGCAGCGCCGATCTTGTGGCCTCTGGGGCCAACGTCCTGACTTTC. Its protein product is CSADLVASGANVLTF.

The chain has TRBV6-5 and TRBJ1-2; TRBD1 aligns across 9 bases. Germline assignment: CDR1 MNHEY and CDR2 SVGAGI. After removal of 7 bases from V and 5 bases from J, the junction contained 5 bases not matched to a gene. This CDR3 is 13 amino acids long. The CDR3 loop reads CASNNRGPYGYTF. DNA of the CDR3: TGTGCCAGCAATAACAGGGGGCCGTATGGCTACACCTTC.

J is TRBJ2-7 and V is TRBV7-9; 7 bases fit TRBD1. This CDR3 is built from 16 residues. Germline assignment: CDR1 SEHNR and CDR2 FQNEAQ (reference sequence). V gave up 5 bases and J gave up 0 bases; unmatched junction bases: 10. CDR3 residues: CASSPAEGQRSYEQYF. As DNA, the CDR3 is TGTGCCAGCAGCCCTGCCGAGGGACAGCGCTCCTACGAGCAGTACTTC.

This clone occurred a few times. J is TRBJ1-1 and V is TRBV19; D is unclear. CDR3 size: 12 residues. With 5 bases removed from V and 1 base from J, the gap between germline ends came to 5 bases. Germline lookup yields CDR1 LNHDA and CDR2 SQIVND (reference sequence). The CDR3 spells CASSFGNTEAFF. Here the CDR3 DNA reads TGTGCCAGTAGTTTCGGGAACACTGAAGCTTTCTTT.

This chain connects TRBV7-8 to TRBJ2-5, with D possibly being TRBD1 (5 bases). This CDR3 has 15 residues. V gave up 4 bases and J gave up 2 bases, with 14 bases separating them. The germline V gene has CDR1 SGHVS and CDR2 FQNEAQ. CDR3 nucleotides: TGTGCCAGCAGCTGGGGCAGAGCCGGGCAAGAGACCCAGTACTTC. Its protein is CASSWGRAGQETQYF.

The V and J genes are TRBV5-1 and TRBJ2-3; 8 positions agree with TRBD2. CDR1 and CDR2 from the germline V gene are SGHRS and YFSETQ. The CDR3 has 16 residues. V was clipped by 0 bases and J by 1 base; unmatched bases: 4. The CDR3 sequence is CASSLAVGGGTDTQYF. As DNA, the CDR3 is TGCGCCAGCAGCTTGGCCGTCGGGGGGGGCACAGATACGCAGTATTTT.

V is TRBV7-8 and J is TRBJ2-3, with D uncertain. Looked up from germline, CDR1 is SGHVS and CDR2 is FQNEAQ. This CDR3 has 11 amino acids. Between the trimmed V and J ends, which lost 3 bases and 5 bases, there was a span of 3 bases. The CDR3 DNA is TGTGCCAGCAGCTTCAGAGATACGCAGTATTTT. Amino acid sequence: CASSFRDTQYF.

The chain uses TRBV2 and TRBJ1-4; D not resolved. Germline values: CDR1 SNHLY, CDR2 FYNNEI. V was trimmed by 3 bases and J by 5 bases, leaving 13 bases between them. The CDR3 loop spans 15 amino acids. CDR3 region: CASSDSGRNNEKLFF. CDR3 DNA sequence: TGTGCCAGCAGTGATTCCGGGAGGAACAATGAAAAACTGTTTTTT.

This clone was detected once. This sequence joins TRBV7-3 and TRBJ1-2; 8 nucleotides line up with TRBD1. The CDR3 contains 15 residues. Germline V gene sequence: CDR1 SGHTA, CDR2 FQGTGA. V lost 0 bases and J lost 8; bases outside the gene matches: 8. As DNA, the CDR3 is TGTGCCAGCAGCTTAACCGAGACAGGGGAGTACGGCTACACCTTC. This gives the protein CASSLTETGEYGYTF.

The chain employs TRBV29-1 and TRBJ2-1; D remains ambiguous. The CDR3 has 13 residues. Trimming took 2 bases from V and 4 from J, leaving 9 bases between them. CDR1 and CDR2 (germline): SQVTM, ANQGSEA. CDR3 DNA sequence: TGCAGCGTTGAATGGGCTACGTACAATGAGCAGTTCTTC. As protein: CSVEWATYNEQFF.

The chain employs TRBV14 and TRBJ2-7, with 10 positions matching TRBD2. This CDR3 contains 18 residues. Germline CDR1 reads SGHDN; CDR2 reads FVKESK. J gave up 6 bases and V 5 bases, and 19 bases lay outside the gene matches. The CDR3 DNA reads TGTGCCAGCAGCTTAAGCCCAATACTAGCGGGATTATTGGTCGAGCAGTACTTC. Translation: CASSLSPILAGLLVEQYF. The complete variable domain, with remaining parts taken from reference TRBV14 and TRBJ2-7, reads EAGVTQFPSHSVIEKGQTVTLRCDPISGHDNLYWYRRVMGKEIKFLLHFVKESKQDESGMPNNRFLAERTGGTYSTLKVQPAELEDSGVYFCASSLSPILAGLLVEQYFGPGTRLTVT.

This clone was detected once. The rearrangement links TRBV5-8 to TRBJ2-1; D gene uncertain. The V and J ends lost 1 base and 0 bases respectively, with 14 bases between them. The length of the CDR3 is 17 residues. Germline V CDR1 and CDR2: SGHTS, YDEGEE. DNA for the CDR3: TGTGCCAGCAGCTTGTATAAGAATCCGAGCTCCTACAATGAGCAGTTCTTC. As protein: CASSLYKNPSSYNEQFF.

The gene calls are TRBV4-1 and TRBJ2-3, with 11 bases lining up with TRBD2. The J segment lost 4 bases and the V segment lost 1 base, leaving 10 bases of the junction unmatched. Germline-derived CDR1 and CDR2 are MGHRA and YSYEKL. The CDR3 loop spans 18 amino acids. The CDR3 sequence: CASSQGGLAGGVSDTQYF. The CDR3 DNA follows: TGCGCCAGCAGCCAAGGGGGCCTAGCGGGGGGTGTTTCAGATACGCAGTATTTT.

This clone was recorded a few times. The chain carries TRBV19 and TRBJ1-2; unclear D gene. The germline V gene encodes CDR1 LNHDA and CDR2 SQIVND (reference sequence). This CDR3 is built from 12 residues. V lost 8 bases and J 3 bases, leaving 10 bases between the germline ends. The CDR3 bases are TGTGCCAGTGAGAGGGCCGACTATGGCTACACCTTC. It yields the protein CASERADYGYTF. Filled out from reference TRBV19 and TRBJ1-2, the complete variable domain reads DGGITQSPKYLFRKEGQNVTLSCEQNLNHDAMYWYRQDPGQGLRLIYYSQIVNDFQKGDIAEGYSVSREKKESFPLTVTSAQKNPTAFYLCASERADYGYTFGSGTRLTVV.

This CDR3 is CASSVGQGAGNEQFF. DNA of the CDR3: TGTGCCAGCAGCGTAGGTCAGGGGGCAGGCAATGAGCAGTTCTTC. J is TRBJ2-1 and V is TRBV9, with TRBD1 matching over 8 bases. The germline CDR1 and CDR2 sequences are SGDLS and YYNGEE. Germline trimming cut 0 bases from V and 6 bases from J; bases unmatched to any gene: 5. The CDR3 is 15 residues long.

The chain combines TRBV7-9 with TRBJ2-1, with TRBD2 matching over 9 bases. V lost 4 bases, J lost 0 bases, and 13 bases stayed unmatched. Germline V CDR1 and CDR2: SEHNR, FQNEAQ (reference sequence). The CDR3 extends over 19 amino acids. The CDR3 loop reads CASSSSTRSSGVSYNEQFF. The CDR3 DNA reads TGTGCCAGCAGCTCAAGTACTCGTTCTAGCGGGGTCTCCTACAATGAGCAGTTCTTC.

The rearrangement uses TRBV11-3 and TRBJ2-1; D is ambiguous. The CDR3 totals 14 residues. V dropped 7 bases and J dropped 0 bases, with 10 bases sitting between them. Germline CDR1 reads SGHNT; CDR2 reads YENEEA. DNA for the CDR3: TGTGCCAGCACCTCGAGGAGCTCCTACAATGAGCAGTTCTTC. Amino acids: CASTSRSSYNEQFF.

The gene calls are TRBV5-4 and TRBJ1-4; 10 bases line up with TRBD1. The V gene end was trimmed by 4 bases and the J gene end by 7 bases; junction bases not matched to a gene: 4. Germline V gene data show CDR1 as SGHNT and CDR2 as YYREEE (reference sequence). This CDR3 comprises 14 residues. Written as DNA, the CDR3 is TGTGCCAGCAGCCGGGACAGGGGAGGTGAAAAACTGTTTTTT. It specifies CASSRDRGGEKLFF. The full variable domain, in which reference TRBV5-4 and TRBJ1-4 provide the parts outside the CDR3, is ETGVTQSPTHLIKTRGQQVTLRCSSQSGHNTVSWYQQALGQGPQFIFQYYREEENGRGNFPPRFSGLQFPNYSSELNVNALELDDSALYLCASSRDRGGEKLFFGSGTQLSVL.

The genes are TRBV10-3 and TRBJ2-3; 11 bases are a match to TRBD2. Germline trimming cut 8 bases from V and 2 bases from J; bases unmatched to any gene: 9. The CDR3 has 16 residues. The germline V gene encodes CDR1 ENHRY and CDR2 SYGVKD. As DNA, the CDR3 is TGTGCCATCCGCGATGGGACTAGCGGACTCACAGATACGCAGTATTTT. Translated, it gives CAIRDGTSGLTDTQYF.

The chain carries TRBV19 and TRBJ1-3; D gene ambiguous. The CDR3 is made up of 17 amino acids. Trimming shortened V by 3 bases and J by 0 bases, and 15 bases separated the two germline ends. Germline CDR1 is LNHDA and CDR2 is SQIVND (reference sequence). CDR3 sequence reads: CASSIGDWWDSGNTIYF. CDR3 bases: TGTGCCAGTAGTATCGGGGATTGGTGGGACTCTGGAAACACCATATATTTT. Full variable domain (missing parts from reference TRBV19 and TRBJ1-3): DGGITQSPKYLFRKEGQNVTLSCEQNLNHDAMYWYRQDPGQGLRLIYYSQIVNDFQKGDIAEGYSVSREKKESFPLTVTSAQKNPTAFYLCASSIGDWWDSGNTIYFGEGSWLTVV.

V and J are TRBV5-1 and TRBJ2-1; D gene ambiguous. CDR1 is SGHRS and CDR2 is YFSETQ in the germline V gene. V lost 10 bases and J lost 5, with 13 bases in between. This CDR3 contains 12 residues. The CDR3 DNA sequence: TGCGCCCCCAGGTGGGCAGACAATGAGCAGTTCTTC. Its protein product is CAPRWADNEQFF.

V gene TRBV28 combines with J gene TRBJ1-2, with TRBD1 identical over 7 bases. CDR1 is MDHEN and CDR2 is SYDVKM in the germline V gene. The V segment lost 8 bases and the J segment 1 base; nucleotides outside the gene matches: 13. The CDR3 contains 16 residues. CDR3 sequence: CASRGVGTEFNYGYTF. DNA of the CDR3: TGTGCCAGCCGAGGGGTTGGGACAGAGTTTAACTATGGCTACACCTTC.

This chain connects TRBV28 to TRBJ1-2; D uncertain. The V gene lost 3 bases and the J gene lost 4 bases, with 6 bases spanning the gap. The CDR3 contains 12 residues. CDR1 MDHEN and CDR2 SYDVKM come from the germline V gene. CDR3 coding DNA: TGTGCCAGCAGTTTCGGTGCCTATGGCTACACCTTC. Its translation: CASSFGAYGYTF.

This clone was counted once. The chain uses TRBV5-4 and TRBJ1-2; 7 bases are shared with TRBD1. Germline loops: CDR1 SGHNT, CDR2 YYREEE (reference sequence). V trimming: 4 bases; J trimming: 7 bases; junction bases outside the gene matches: 10. The CDR3 sequence is 14 residues long. The CDR3 region is CASSRDRSVFGYTF. As DNA, the CDR3 is TGTGCCAGCAGCCGGGACAGATCGGTTTTTGGCTACACCTTC.

The chain carries TRBV15 and TRBJ1-3; TRBD1 aligns across 7 bases. V lost 0 bases and J lost 4; bases outside the gene matches: 6. Germline CDR1 is LNHNV and CDR2 is YYDKDF (reference sequence). The CDR3 extends over 16 amino acids. The CDR3 reads CATSRDQTGTGNTIYF. In nucleotides, the CDR3 is TGTGCCACCAGCAGAGATCAGACAGGGACGGGAAACACCATATATTTT. The whole variable domain, filled in from reference TRBV15 and TRBJ1-3, reads DAMVIQNPRYQVTQFGKPVTLSCSQTLNHNVMYWYQQKSSQAPKLLFHYYDKDFNNEADTPDNFQSRRPNTSFCFLDIRSPGLGDTAMYLCATSRDQTGTGNTIYFGEGSWLTVV.

The chain uses TRBV13 and TRBJ1-1; D not certain. V lost 4 bases and J lost 0, with 15 bases in between. Germline lookup yields CDR1 PRHDT and CDR2 FYEKMQ (reference sequence). There are 16 residues in the CDR3. This CDR3 is CASSSRDSAVNTEAFF. In DNA form, the CDR3 reads TGTGCCAGCAGCTCAAGGGATTCAGCGGTGAACACTGAAGCTTTCTTT.